This TCR beta chain derives from a study of blood T cell repertoires in COVID-19. Overall study: Sites across the United States, Italy and Spain contributed samples from acute and convalescent COVID-19. T cells, B-cell-depleted T cells, or PBMCs supplied cDNA or gDNA.

How the authors handled the data: Reference gene primers were amplified, and this amplification served to estimate nucleated cell counts. The table came from immunoSEQ multiplex PCR; TCRdb's copy has only in-frame clones and leaves some out. V, J and clone size derive from that table, while D and trimming were established from the DNA sequence. The top ten clones hold roughly a tenth of a sample with tens of thousands of clones, 88% of them seen once. The CDR3 is 14 residues long. The V gene's germline CDR1 is KGHSH and CDR2 LQKENI. V shed 6 bases and J shed 1 base, with 11 bases lying between them. The participants were between about 18 and 90 years old and came from fewer than 25 US areas.

The rearrangement links TRBV18 to TRBJ2-3, with unresolved D. The source of this sequence is a middle-aged woman who had recovered from COVID-19. Sequences were obtained from PBMCs or T cells enriched from blood (not recorded which). The CDR3 here is CASSHPQGTDTQYF. In DNA, the CDR3 is TGTGCCAGCTCCCATCCGCAGGGCACAGATACGCAGTATTTT. Full variable domain (rest looked up from reference TRBV18 and TRBJ2-3): NAGVMQNPRHLVRRRGQEARLRCSPMKGHSHVYWYRQLPEEGLKFMVYLQKENIIDESGMPKERFSAEFPKEGPSILRIQQVVRGDSAAYFCASSHPQGTDTQYFGPGTRLTVL.